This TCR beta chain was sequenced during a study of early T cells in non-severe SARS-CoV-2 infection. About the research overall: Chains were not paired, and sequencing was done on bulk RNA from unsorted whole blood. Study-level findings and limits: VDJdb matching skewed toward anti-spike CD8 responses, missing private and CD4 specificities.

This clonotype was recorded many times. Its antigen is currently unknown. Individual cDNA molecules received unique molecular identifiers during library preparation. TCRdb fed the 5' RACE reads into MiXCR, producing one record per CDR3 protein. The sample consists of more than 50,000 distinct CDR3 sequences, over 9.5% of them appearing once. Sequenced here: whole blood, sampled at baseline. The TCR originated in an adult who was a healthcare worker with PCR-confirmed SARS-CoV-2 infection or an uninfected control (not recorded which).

The CDR3 sequence: CATSARGGEQYF. The CDR3 nucleotides are TGTGCCACCAGTGCTCGTGGGGGCGAGCAGTACTTC. The V call is TRBV24-1, the J call TRBJ2-7; either TRBD1 or TRBD2 may supply D (5 bases each). V gave up 5 bases and J gave up 6 bases, with 10 bases separating them. The CDR3 sequence is 12 residues long. Germline V lookup: CDR1 KGHDR, CDR2 SFDVKD.